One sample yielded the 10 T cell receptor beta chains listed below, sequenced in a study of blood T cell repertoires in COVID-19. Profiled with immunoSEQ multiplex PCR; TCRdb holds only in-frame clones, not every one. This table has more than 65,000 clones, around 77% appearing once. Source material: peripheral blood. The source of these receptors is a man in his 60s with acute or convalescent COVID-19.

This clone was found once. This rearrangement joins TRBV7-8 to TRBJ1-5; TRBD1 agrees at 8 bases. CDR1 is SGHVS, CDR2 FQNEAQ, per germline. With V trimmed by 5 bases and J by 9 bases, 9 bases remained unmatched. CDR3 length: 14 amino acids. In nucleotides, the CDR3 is TGTGCCAGCAGCCTCCAGGGGGCACAGGGGCCCCAGCATTTT. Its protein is CASSLQGAQGPQHF. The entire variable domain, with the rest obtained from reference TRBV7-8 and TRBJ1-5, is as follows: GAGVSQSPRYKVAKRGQDVALRCDPISGHVSLFWYQQALGQGPEFLTYFQNEAQLDKSGLPSDRFFAERPEGSVSTLKIQRTQQEDSAVYLCASSLQGAQGPQHFGDGTRLSIL.

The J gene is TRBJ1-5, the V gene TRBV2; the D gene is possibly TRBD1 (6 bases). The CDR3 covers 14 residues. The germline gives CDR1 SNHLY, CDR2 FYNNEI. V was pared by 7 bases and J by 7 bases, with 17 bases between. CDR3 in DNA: TGTGCCAGCACCTTAGGACAGTGGGGCCAGCCCCAGCATTTT. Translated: CASTLGQWGQPQHF.

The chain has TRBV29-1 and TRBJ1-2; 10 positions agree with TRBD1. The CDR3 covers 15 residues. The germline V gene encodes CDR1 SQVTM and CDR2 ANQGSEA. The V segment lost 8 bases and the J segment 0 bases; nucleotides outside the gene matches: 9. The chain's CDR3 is CSLRTGGAANYGYTF. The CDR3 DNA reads TGCAGCCTCCGGACAGGGGGGGCGGCTAACTATGGCTACACCTTC.

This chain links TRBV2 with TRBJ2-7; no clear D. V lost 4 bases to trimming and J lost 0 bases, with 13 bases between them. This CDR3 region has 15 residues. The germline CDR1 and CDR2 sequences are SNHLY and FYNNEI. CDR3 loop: CASSARGHSSYEQYF. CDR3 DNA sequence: TGTGCCAGCAGTGCCAGAGGTCATAGCTCCTACGAGCAGTACTTC.

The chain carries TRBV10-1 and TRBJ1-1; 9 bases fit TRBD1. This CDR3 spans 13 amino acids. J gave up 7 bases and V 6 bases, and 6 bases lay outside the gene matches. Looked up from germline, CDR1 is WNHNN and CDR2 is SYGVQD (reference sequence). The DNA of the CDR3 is TGCGCCAGCAGAGCCGGGACAGGGCGTGAAGCTTTCTTT. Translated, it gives CASRAGTGREAFF.

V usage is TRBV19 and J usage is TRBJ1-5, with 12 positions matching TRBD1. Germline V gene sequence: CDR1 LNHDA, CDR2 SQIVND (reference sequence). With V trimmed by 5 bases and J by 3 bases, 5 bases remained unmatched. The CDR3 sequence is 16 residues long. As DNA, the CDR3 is TGTGCCAGTAGTCCGGGACAGGGGGCTCCCAATCAGCCCCAGCATTTT. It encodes CASSPGQGAPNQPQHF.

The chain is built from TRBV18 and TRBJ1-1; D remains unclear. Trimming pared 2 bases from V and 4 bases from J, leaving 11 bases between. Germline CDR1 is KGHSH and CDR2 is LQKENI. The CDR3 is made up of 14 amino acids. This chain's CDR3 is CASSPRGRSTEAFF. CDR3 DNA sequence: TGTGCCAGCTCACCAAGAGGGAGGTCCACTGAAGCTTTCTTT. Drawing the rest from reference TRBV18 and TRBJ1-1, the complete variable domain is NAGVMQNPRHLVRRRGQEARLRCSPMKGHSHVYWYRQLPEEGLKFMVYLQKENIIDESGMPKERFSAEFPKEGPSILRIQQVVRGDSAAYFCASSPRGRSTEAFFGQGTRLTVV.

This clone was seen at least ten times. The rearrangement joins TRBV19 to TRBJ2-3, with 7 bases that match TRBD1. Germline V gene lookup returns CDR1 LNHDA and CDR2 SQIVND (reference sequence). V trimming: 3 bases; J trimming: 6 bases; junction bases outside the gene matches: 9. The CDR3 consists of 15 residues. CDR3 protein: CASSMGDRGFDTQYF. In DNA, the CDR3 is TGTGCCAGTAGTATGGGGGACAGAGGTTTCGATACGCAGTATTTT. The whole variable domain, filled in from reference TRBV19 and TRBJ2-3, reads DGGITQSPKYLFRKEGQNVTLSCEQNLNHDAMYWYRQDPGQGLRLIYYSQIVNDFQKGDIAEGYSVSREKKESFPLTVTSAQKNPTAFYLCASSMGDRGFDTQYFGPGTRLTVL.

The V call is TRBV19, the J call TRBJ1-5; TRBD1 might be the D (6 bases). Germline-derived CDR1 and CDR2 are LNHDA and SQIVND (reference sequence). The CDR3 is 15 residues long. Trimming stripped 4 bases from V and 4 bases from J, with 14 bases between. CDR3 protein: CASSKTTGSNQPQHF. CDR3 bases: TGTGCCAGTAGTAAGACGACAGGCTCAAATCAGCCCCAGCATTTT.

The CDR3 loop reads CASRRRGEKLFF. The CDR3, as DNA: TGTGCCAGCAGAAGACGGGGTGAAAAACTGTTTTTT. This sequence joins TRBV6-5 and TRBJ1-4; unclear D gene. The CDR3 totals 12 residues. Germline CDR1 reads MNHEY; CDR2 reads SVGAGI. The ends were cut back, 6 bases at V and 7 bases at J, with 9 bases in the middle.